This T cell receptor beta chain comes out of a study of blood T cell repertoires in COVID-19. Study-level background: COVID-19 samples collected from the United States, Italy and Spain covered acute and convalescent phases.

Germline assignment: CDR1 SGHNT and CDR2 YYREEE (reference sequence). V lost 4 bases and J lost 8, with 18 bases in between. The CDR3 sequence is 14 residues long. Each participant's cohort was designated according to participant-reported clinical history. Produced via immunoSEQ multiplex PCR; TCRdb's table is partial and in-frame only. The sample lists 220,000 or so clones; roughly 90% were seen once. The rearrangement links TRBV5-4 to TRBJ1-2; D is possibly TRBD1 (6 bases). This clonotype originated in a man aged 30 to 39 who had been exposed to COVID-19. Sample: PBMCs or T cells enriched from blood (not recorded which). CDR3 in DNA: TGTGCCAGCAGCACCCAGGGGACGTCGATGGGCTACACCTTC. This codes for CASSTQGTSMGYTF.